The present TCR beta chain was sequenced within a study of cytomegalovirus exposure and HLA in healthy donors. The CDR3 contains 14 residues. The trim removed 2 bases at V and 5 bases at J, leaving 8 bases unmatched. CDR1 GTSNPN and CDR2 SVGIG come from the germline V gene (reference sequence). With 60 Vbeta and 13 Jbeta primers, the PCR was carried out. Profiling relied on immunoSEQ multiplex PCR, and the TCRdb table lists in-frame clones only, not all of them. This sample lists 90,000 to 130,000 clones; its ten largest clones have about 3.8%. The source of this sequence is a young man in good health and CMV-seronegative. Source material: PBMCs. The rearrangement links TRBV30 to TRBJ1-2; 7 bases are a match to TRBD1. Written as DNA, the CDR3 is TGTGCCTGGAGTACCACAGGGGACGGATATGGCTACACCTTC. Its protein product is CAWSTTGDGYGYTF. Looking up the rest from reference TRBV30 and TRBJ1-2 gives the full variable domain: SQTIHQWPATLVQPVGSPLSLECTVEGTSNPNLYWYRQAAGRGLQLLFYSVGIGQISSEVPQNLSASRPQDRQFILSSKKLLLSDSGFYLCAWSTTGDGYGYTFGSGTRLTVV.